The 12 T cell receptor beta chains in this list originate from one sample, sequenced in a study of immune cell composition in non-small cell lung cancer. Here immunoSEQ multiplex PCR was the method, and the copy in TCRdb shows in-frame clones only, minus some. The repertoire includes 9,500 to 14,000 clones, around two thirds of them detected once, and over 15% sits in the top ten. Sample: lung tumor tissue. The receptors derive from a human donor with non-small cell lung cancer.

This rearrangement joins TRBV7-2 to TRBJ2-2, with 9 bases aligning to TRBD2. Per the germline V gene, CDR1 is SGHTA and CDR2 is FQGNSA. V shed 5 bases, J shed 1 base, and the junction held 8 bases outside the gene matches. CDR3 length equals 17 residues. The CDR3 region is CASSPRRLAENTGELFF. The CDR3 coding sequence is TGTGCCAGCAGCCCCCGCCGACTAGCGGAGAACACCGGGGAGCTGTTTTTT.

This clone was detected a few times. V usage is TRBV4-3 and J usage is TRBJ2-5; 7 bases are a match to TRBD2. The trim removed 1 base at V and 5 bases at J, leaving 7 bases unmatched. The CDR3 sequence is 15 residues long. Germline CDR1 and CDR2: LGHNA and YSLEER. The CDR3 spells CASSQGPGGGETQYF. DNA of the CDR3: TGCGCCAGCAGCCAAGGGCCTGGGGGGGGTGAGACCCAGTACTTC.

The CDR3 here is CAWSVPIRDREGYTF. The CDR3 bases are TGTGCCTGGAGTGTACCGATCAGGGACAGGGAGGGCTACACCTTC. This chain connects TRBV30 to TRBJ1-2, with 9 bases that match TRBD1. Unmatched junction bases numbered 10, after V lost 0 bases and J lost 8 bases. The germline V gene encodes CDR1 GTSNPN and CDR2 SVGIG (reference sequence). CDR3 length: 15 amino acids.

This clone is medium-sized by share. The CDR3 DNA follows: TGTGCCAGCAGTAGAATACTAGCGGGAGAGGGAACAGATACGCAGTATTTT. Protein sequence: CASSRILAGEGTDTQYF. The chain links TRBV27 to TRBJ2-3; 11 nucleotides align to TRBD2. The germline V gene has CDR1 MNHEY and CDR2 SMNVEV (reference sequence). The CDR3 extends over 17 amino acids. J was trimmed by 3 bases and V by 5 bases; bases with no gene match: 10.

The chain uses TRBV7-6 and TRBJ2-2; 8 bases fit TRBD2. V shed 3 bases, J shed 0 bases, and the junction held 6 bases outside the gene matches. Looked up from germline, CDR1 is SGHVS and CDR2 is FNYEAQ. The CDR3 contains 17 residues. The CDR3 DNA follows: TGTGCCAGCAGCTTGGAAATAGCGGGATCGAACACCGGGGAGCTGTTTTTT. Protein: CASSLEIAGSNTGELFF.

The rearrangement joins TRBV5-6 to TRBJ2-2; 9 positions agree with TRBD1. J was trimmed by 4 bases and V by 6 bases; bases with no gene match: 4. Germline CDR1 and CDR2: SGHDT and YYEEEE. The CDR3 has 14 amino acids. Here the CDR3 DNA reads TGTGCCAGCATGGACAGGGGAATCACCGGGGAGCTGTTTTTT. This sequence encodes CASMDRGITGELFF.

V and J are TRBV6-5 and TRBJ2-7, with 7 bases fitting TRBD1. V shed 7 bases, J shed 3 bases, and the junction held 12 bases outside the gene matches. Germline values: CDR1 MNHEY, CDR2 SVGAGI. CDR3 size: 15 residues. CDR3 sequence: CASKITGASLYEQYF. The CDR3 DNA follows: TGTGCCAGCAAAATTACAGGGGCGTCTCTCTACGAGCAGTACTTC.

The V call is TRBV28, the J call TRBJ2-5; maybe TRBD1 (5 bases). The CDR3 loop spans 13 amino acids. CDR1 is MDHEN and CDR2 is SYDVKM in the germline V gene. Trimming pared 7 bases from V and 5 bases from J, leaving 14 bases between. CDR3 region: CASTGRAGETQYF. In DNA, the CDR3 is TGTGCCAGCACGGGCAGGGCCGGGGAGACCCAGTACTTC.

The rearrangement links TRBV6-1 to TRBJ1-5; D ambiguous. CDR3 size: 16 residues. The germline V gene encodes CDR1 MNHNS and CDR2 SASEGT. V gave up 2 bases and J gave up 2 bases, with 13 bases separating them. The CDR3 here is CASSERIQEGNQPQHF. CDR3 in DNA: TGTGCCAGCAGTGAAAGGATCCAGGAGGGCAATCAGCCCCAGCATTTT.

The chain links TRBV6-1 to TRBJ1-2, with 7 nucleotides matching TRBD1. V shed 6 bases and J 8 bases; nucleotides not matched to a gene: 6. The CDR3 consists of 12 residues. Germline V lookup: CDR1 MNHNS, CDR2 SASEGT. In DNA, the CDR3 is TGTGCCAGCAGGGGGACAGCTGGAGGCTACACCTTC. It is translated as CASRGTAGGYTF.

The chain has TRBV6-1 and TRBJ1-2, with D hard to call. The length of the CDR3 is 14 residues. Trimming pared 0 bases from V and 7 bases from J, leaving 12 bases between. Germline V gene data show CDR1 as MNHNS and CDR2 as SASEGT. The CDR3 sequence is CASSEAAGGSGYTF. The DNA of the CDR3 is TGTGCCAGCAGTGAAGCGGCAGGAGGAAGTGGCTACACCTTC.

V and J are TRBV7-2 and TRBJ2-3; perhaps TRBD2 as D (6 bases). The CDR3 runs to 17 residues. Germline CDR1 is SGHTA and CDR2 is FQGNSA. Trimming pared 1 base from V and 2 bases from J, leaving 16 bases between. CDR3 sequence: CASSLGSGRGLTDTQYF. The DNA of the CDR3 is TGTGCCAGCAGCTTAGGGAGTGGGCGGGGACTCACAGATACGCAGTATTTT.